This T cell receptor beta chain was found in a study of T cell clonality in common variable immunodeficiency (dated by TCRdb to 2015 to 2017). What the work shows at the level of the full study, not this receptor alone: TCRbeta clonality was higher in CVID subjects than in healthy controls (t-test p = 0.018), and the increase was most characteristic of about a third of subjects. Fewer deletions and N-nucleotide insertions were reportedly observed in CVID TCRbeta sequences, and highly modified clones with 13 or more V deletions were reportedly absent from CVID TCRbeta sequences. According to the authors, finding the cause of the higher clonality in CVID would require sequencing the repertoires of T cell subpopulations. Fewer TCRbeta clones were shared among CVID subjects than among healthy controls (p < 0.0001). Correlations between repertoire features and clinical complications were limited by patient heterogeneity within the CVID cohort. Despite equal DNA input, controls averaged approximately 88,000 unique sequences per sample versus about 32,000 in CVID samples.

For sequencing input, CVID and control samples contributed equivalent amounts of genomic DNA. For every sample, a 60 bp segment covering the rearranged TCRbeta CDR3 region was amplified and then sequenced. The immunoSEQ assay, a bias-corrected multiplex PCR with high-throughput sequencing, was employed for TCRbeta amplification. Processing in the source paper ran as follows. Every unique nucleotide sequence was considered a clone and was annotated with V, D and J genes, copy number and frequency. Sequences were labeled productive if in frame, and non-productive if out of frame or containing stop codons. Clonality was calculated from Shannon's entropy as previously described. The predicted amino acid sequences of productive clones were used to derive mean CDR3 Kyte-Doolittle hydropathy. Using the R hclust function, scaled V gene usage was clustered hierarchically with Manhattan distance and complete linkage. To assess clone sharing by CDR3 amino acid sequence, 12 repertoires per group were resampled over 100 rounds. Repertoires were searched for 70 published EBV-specific and some 240 published CMV-specific TCRbeta sequences. After two CVID samples that produced fewer than 10,000 sequences were dropped from the analysis, 42 CVID repertoires remained. TCRdb took over this immuneACCESS table, retaining in-frame rearrangements with V and J assigned. Such tables are incomplete; in checked studies, under half of the missing clones stem from an unresolved V gene, and the remainder is unexplained. The DNA was the basis for D and trimming; V, J and clone size are from that table. The sample counts some 30,000 clones, each observed more than once. The ten largest clones represent more than 4.5% of the sample.

With regard to this clone: Its antigen is still unknown. The read ends 3 residues before the CDR3 terminus; that terminus is restored from the germline J gene.

The germline V gene (reference sequence) supplies CDR1 GTSNPN and CDR2 SVGIG. There are 15 amino acids in the CDR3, from cysteine to phenylalanine inclusive. The CDR3 was read in part: 36 bases, with the frame set at base 1. For this chain, trimming is 3 bases at the V end and 6 bases at the J end, and the number of junction bases without a gene match is 3. Standard criteria were used to diagnose CVID, namely serum IgG, IgA and/or IgM reduced below the normal range together with specific antibody deficiency. There were 40 to 50 subjects in the CVID group (about 29 male and about 15 female), ranging in age from about 9 to 65 years, with a mean age of around 39. Both CVID patients and healthy controls were predominantly of Caucasian heritage. At the time of study participation, every CVID subject had been on replacement immunoglobulin therapy for at least one year. No CVID subject was ill or taking immunomodulatory or immunosuppressive medication when blood was collected. From each donor, about 5 to 8.5 ml of heparinized peripheral whole blood was collected. Genomic DNA from adults with common variable immune deficiency (CVID) and from healthy adult controls was the source for sequencing TCRbeta CDR3 repertoires. To isolate peripheral blood mononuclear cells, diluted blood was subjected to density centrifugation over Hypaque 1077 or Ficoll-Paque. Genomic DNA was obtained from unsorted mononuclear cells using either Qiagen column purification or a centrifugation-based method.

The rearranged chain carries TRBV30 and TRBJ1-6, with TRBD1 matching 12 junction bases. The clonotype originates from a human donor with common variable immunodeficiency. The sample taken for sequencing was peripheral blood mononuclear cells. The CDR3 is CAWRGQGAFNSPLHF. CDR3 DNA, as far as it was read: TGTGCCTGGAGGGGACAGGGGGCATTTAATTCACCC.